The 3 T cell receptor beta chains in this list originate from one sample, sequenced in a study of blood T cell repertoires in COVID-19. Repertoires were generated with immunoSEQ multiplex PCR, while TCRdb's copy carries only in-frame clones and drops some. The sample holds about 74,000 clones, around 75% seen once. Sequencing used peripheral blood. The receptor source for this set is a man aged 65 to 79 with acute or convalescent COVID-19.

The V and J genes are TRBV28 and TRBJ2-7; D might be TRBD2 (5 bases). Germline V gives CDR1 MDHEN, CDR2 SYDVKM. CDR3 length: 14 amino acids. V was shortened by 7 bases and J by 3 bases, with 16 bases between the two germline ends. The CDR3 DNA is TGTGCCAGCAATCGCGTCCCGGAGGACTACGAGCAGTACTTC. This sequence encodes CASNRVPEDYEQYF.

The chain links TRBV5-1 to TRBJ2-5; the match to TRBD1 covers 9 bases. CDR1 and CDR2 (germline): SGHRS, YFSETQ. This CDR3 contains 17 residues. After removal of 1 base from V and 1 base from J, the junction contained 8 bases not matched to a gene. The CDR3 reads CASSLLFGTGSQETQYF. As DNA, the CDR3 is TGCGCCAGCAGCTTGCTTTTCGGGACAGGGAGCCAAGAGACCCAGTACTTC.

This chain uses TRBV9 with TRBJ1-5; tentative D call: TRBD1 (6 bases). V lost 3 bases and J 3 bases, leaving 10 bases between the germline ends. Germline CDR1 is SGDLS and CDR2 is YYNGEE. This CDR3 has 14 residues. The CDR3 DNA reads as TGTGCCAGCAGCGAGGGACATTCCAATCAGCCCCAGCATTTT. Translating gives CASSEGHSNQPQHF.